This T cell receptor (beta chain) was captured by sequencing in a study of Ad26.COV2.S vaccination and SARS-CoV-2 variants. Study-level information: Of the COV1001 trial arms, the Ad26.COV2.S arm included the donor. Study observations and caveats: It was reported that spike-specific CD8+ and CD4+ T cell responses were substantially broad after vaccination.

Treatment reported: 19 received Ad26.COV2.S at low or high dose, single or two shots; about 5 received placebo; per-sample allocation not given. Sampling was performed 63 days after the first vaccine or placebo injection. Generated by immunoSEQ multiplex PCR, the TCRdb table keeps only in-frame clones and is missing some. The sample holds around 370,000 clones, approximately 85% seen once. As to this clone: Its antigen is unknown.

The CDR3 runs to 16 residues. Trimming took off 3 bases at V and 0 bases at J, with 11 bases between the two ends. Germline V gene sequence: CDR1 SGHDN, CDR2 FVKESK. The sequences come from peripheral blood, collected in a trial of Ad26.COV2.S vaccine versus placebo. The chain uses TRBV14 and TRBJ1-4, with D perhaps TRBD1 (5 bases). This TCR came from a person between 18 and 65 years old who received the Ad26.COV2.S COVID-19 vaccine or a placebo. The CDR3, as DNA: TGTGCCAGCAGCCACGGGACGCCTGCAACTAATGAAAAACTGTTTTTT. It translates to CASSHGTPATNEKLFF.